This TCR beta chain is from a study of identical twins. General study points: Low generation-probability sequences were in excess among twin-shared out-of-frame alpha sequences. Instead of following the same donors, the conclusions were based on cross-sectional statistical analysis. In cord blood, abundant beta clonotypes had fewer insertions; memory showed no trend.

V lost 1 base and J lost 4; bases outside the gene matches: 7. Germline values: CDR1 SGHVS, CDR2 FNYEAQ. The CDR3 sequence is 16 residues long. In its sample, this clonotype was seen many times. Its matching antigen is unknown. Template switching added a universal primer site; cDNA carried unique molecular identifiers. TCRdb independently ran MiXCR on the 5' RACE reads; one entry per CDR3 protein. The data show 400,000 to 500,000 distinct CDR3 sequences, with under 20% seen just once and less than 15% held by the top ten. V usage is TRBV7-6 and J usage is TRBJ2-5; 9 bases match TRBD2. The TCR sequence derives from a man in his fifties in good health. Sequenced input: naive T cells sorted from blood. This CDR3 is CASSLVEVAGAETQYF. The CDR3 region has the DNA TGTGCCAGCAGCTTAGTAGAGGTAGCGGGAGCAGAGACCCAGTACTTC.